The clone carrying this T cell receptor beta chain was seen more than once but under ten times. Its matching antigen is unknown. TCRdb's copy holds only in-frame clones and misses some; the assay was immunoSEQ multiplex PCR. The sample has 250,000 to 300,000 clones, approximately 83% seen once. The sample originates from a study of cytomegalovirus exposure and HLA in healthy donors. The study's findings and limits: Many donors shared some public TCRs, even though most TCR sequences were rare. Under in vitro conditions, a few CMV-associated chains were confirmed as specific for CMV antigens. Some TCR beta chains (around 180 of them) were listed as cytomegalovirus-associated.

With V trimmed by 5 bases and J by 9 bases, 3 bases remained unmatched. Germline V gene data show CDR1 as SNHLY and CDR2 as FYNNEI. This CDR3 has 11 residues. This receptor was identified in a woman younger than 30 in good health and CMV-seronegative. The material sequenced was PBMCs. The V call is TRBV2, the J call TRBJ2-7; 8 nucleotides agree with TRBD1. The CDR3 coding sequence is TGTGCCAGCAGTTACGGACAGGGGCAGTACTTC. It codes for CASSYGQGQYF.